This TCR beta chain came from a study of shared clonotypes between healthy human individuals. Regarding the study as a whole: The sampled material consisted only of blood, and tissue repertoires are likely to differ.

In the case of this clone: As yet, its antigen is unknown.

The germline CDR1 and CDR2 sequences are MGHDK and SYGVNS. The junction had 10 bases not matched to a gene; V was cut back by 8 bases and J by 6 bases. The CDR3 consists of 14 residues. Deep-level running was used for the assay. The sequencing of unsorted PBMC DNA took place on ten immunoSEQ deep assay plates. Assay: immunoSEQ multiplex PCR; the TCRdb copy retains only in-frame clones and omits some. Here the sample spans about 480,000 clones, approximately 79% being singletons. Specimen: PBMCs. This TCR was recovered from a woman in her forties in good health. Some clones in this sample may be carry-over from other donors' samples. The V and J genes are TRBV25-1 and TRBJ1-1, with 9 bases that match TRBD1. The CDR3 DNA reads as TGTGCCAGCTCGACAGGGGGTATCTGGTCTGAAGCTTTCTTT. Translating gives CASSTGGIWSEAFF. The full variable domain, in which reference TRBV25-1 and TRBJ1-1 provide the parts outside the CDR3, is EADIYQTPRYLVIGTGKKITLECSQTMGHDKMYWYQQDPGMELHLIHYSYGVNSTEKGDLSSESTVSRIRTEHFPLTLESARPSHTSQYLCASSTGGIWSEAFFGQGTRLTVV.